A selection of T cell receptor beta chains follows, all from one sample in a study of Graves' ophthalmopathy and Graves' hyperthyroidism. TCRdb independently ran MiXCR on the multiplex PCR reads; one entry per CDR3 protein. The sample yields more than 1,000,000 distinct CDR3 sequences, around a third seen once. Sequencing was carried out using peripheral blood or thyroid tissue (not recorded which). The receptors were sampled from an adult man with Graves' hyperthyroidism. Both conserved end residues are part of each CDR3. Fields, in order: clone size, V gene, D gene, J gene, CDR3 DNA, CDR3 protein. A D gene is named only where the DNA matches it firmly. Where a row states a size, it is once, few, many or the class of an expanded clone; other rows omit it.

>few|TRBV4-1|-|TRBJ2-7
TGCGCCAGCAGCCAAGCAGGGGGGGGCCTAGCAGGCGAGCAGTACTTC
CASSQAGGGLAGEQYF
>-|TRBV20-1|-|TRBJ1-1
TGCAGTGCTAGAGACCCCCGGCAGGGGAACACTGAAGCTTTCTTT
CSARDPRQGNTEAFF
>many|TRBV14|-|TRBJ2-5
TGTGCCAGCAGCCACCCCAGGGGCGGGGCGACCCAGTACTTC
CASSHPRGGATQYF
>many|TRBV7-9|-|TRBJ2-7
TGTGCCAGCAGCATAAGGAAAGGGTACGAGCAGTACTTC
CASSIRKGYEQYF
>-|TRBV9|TRBD2|TRBJ2-3
TGTGCCAGCAGCGCGGGACTAGCAGACCGCACAGATACGCAGTATTTT
CASSAGLADRTDTQYF
>many|TRBV7-9|-|TRBJ2-6
TGTGCCAGCAGCTTAGGGAGTGATGGGGCCAACGTCCTGACTTTC
CASSLGSDGANVLTF
>-|TRBV10-3|TRBD2|TRBJ2-7
TGTGCCATCAGTGCTAGCGGGAGCCAGTACTTC
CAISASGSQYF
>few|TRBV6-6|-|TRBJ1-2
TGTGCCAGCAGAGACGCGGACGGCTATGGCTACACCTTC
CASRDADGYGYTF
>-|TRBV7-2|TRBD1|TRBJ2-5
TGTGCCAGCAGCTTACTCCGGGACAGACTCCAAGGGACCCAGTACTTC
CASSLLRDRLQGTQYF
>few|TRBV29-1|-|TRBJ2-7
TGCAGCGTTGCCAGGGAGCGCGAGCAGTACTTC
CSVAREREQYF
>many|TRBV24-1|-|TRBJ2-2
TGTGCCACCAGTGATTCCCGACAGGCCCTCACCGGGGAGCTGTTTTTT
CATSDSRQALTGELFF
>-|TRBV7-8|-|TRBJ2-7
TGTGCCAGCAGCTTAGCGGGGGGTATCGCCTTCTACGAGCAGTACTTC
CASSLAGGIAFYEQYF
>-|TRBV2|TRBD1|TRBJ2-6
TGTGCCAGCATGGGGACAGGGGACAACGTCCTGACTTTC
CASMGTGDNVLTF
>-|TRBV5-6|TRBD1|TRBJ1-2
TGTGCCAGCAGAAACGGACAGGGGGGAAACTATGGCTACACCTTC
CASRNGQGGNYGYTF
>few|TRBV5-1|-|TRBJ2-2
TGCGCCAGCAGCGCGACAGGGACTCCCGGGGAGCTGTTTTTT
CASSATGTPGELFF
>many|TRBV7-9|-|TRBJ1-1
TGTGCCAGCAGCTTACCTCAAGGCAGGGGAGGCTCTTATAAAGCTTTCTTT
CASSLPQGRGGSYKAFF
>many|TRBV5-1|TRBD2|TRBJ2-7
TGCGCCAGCAGGTACGGGACTAGCGGCATCTACGAGCAGTACTTC
CASRYGTSGIYEQYF
>many|TRBV14|-|TRBJ1-4
TGTGCCAGCAGCCTATACGGAGGAACTAATGAAAAACTGTTTTTT
CASSLYGGTNEKLFF
>many|TRBV24-1|TRBD1|TRBJ1-2
TGTGCCACCAGTGACCCCATCGGACAGGGAAACTATGGCTACACCTTC
CATSDPIGQGNYGYTF
>-|TRBV7-9|-|TRBJ1-1
TGTGCCAGCAGCCCCCCGGTGGGGGACACTGAAGCTTTCTTT
CASSPPVGDTEAFF
>few|TRBV28|-|TRBJ1-5
TGTGCCAGCAGTCTACCTCCGGCGGACACGCATTTT
CASSLPPADTHF
>-|TRBV2|TRBD2|TRBJ2-7
TGTGCCAGCAGTCTTACTAGCGGGAGCCCCTACGAGCAGTACTTC
CASSLTSGSPYEQYF
>many|TRBV29-1|-|TRBJ1-2
TGCAGCGTTTATTATGACAAGGGGATCTATGGCTACACCTTC
CSVYYDKGIYGYTF
>-|TRBV7-2|-|TRBJ1-2
TGTGCCAGCAGCCTGAGGAGTGACTATGGCTACACCTTC
CASSLRSDYGYTF
>many|TRBV10-3|TRBD1|TRBJ2-7
TGTGCCATCAGTCCGGGACAGGGTTCGTACGAGCAGTACTTC
CAISPGQGSYEQYF
>many|TRBV7-2|-|TRBJ2-2
TGTGCCAGCAGCTTTCGTCAGGGGTCCGGGGAGCTGTTTTTT
CASSFRQGSGELFF
>many|TRBV5-1|-|TRBJ1-1
TGCGCCAGCAGCTTGGTCCGGGCTCGTTCGACTGAAGCTTTCTTT
CASSLVRARSTEAFF
>-|TRBV25-1|TRBD1|TRBJ1-6
TGTGCCAGCAGTTGGACAGGGGATTTCACCCTCCACTTT
CASSWTGDFTLHF
>many|TRBV6-5|TRBD1|TRBJ1-1
TGTGCCAGCAGTCCAATCAGGGGGCACACTGAAGCTTTCTTT
CASSPIRGHTEAFF
>-|TRBV27|TRBD1|TRBJ1-1
TGTGCCAGCATGGGGACAGCCCCTTTGGCTTTCTTT
CASMGTAPLAFF
>few|TRBV19|-|TRBJ2-7
TGTGCCAGTAGTAGGCGGAGTAGCGGATACGAGCAGTACTTC
CASSRRSSGYEQYF
>many|TRBV20-1|-|TRBJ2-7
TGCAGTGCTAGCCGGGACTCCTCCTACGAGCAGTACTTC
CSASRDSSYEQYF
>many|TRBV9|TRBD1|TRBJ2-7
TGTGCCAGCAGCGTAGGAGGGGGCGCGTACGAGCAGTACTTC
CASSVGGGAYEQYF
>-|TRBV7-2|-|TRBJ1-2
TGTGCCAGCAGCCGAGCGGGGGGTGGGAGCTACACCTTC
CASSRAGGGSYTF
>-|TRBV10-1|-|TRBJ1-5
TGCGCCAGCAGTATGGGCAGGGCGGTGATCAATCAGCCCCAGCATTTT
CASSMGRAVINQPQHF
>-|TRBV12-3/TRBV12-4|-|TRBJ2-2
TGTGCCAGTCGCCCAGACACTTACACCGGGGAGCTGTTTTTT
CASRPDTYTGELFF